These 17 T cell receptor beta chains originate from one sample sequenced in a study of cytomegalovirus exposure and HLA in healthy donors. Vbeta (60) and Jbeta (13) primers were used in the PCR. Sequencing used immunoSEQ multiplex PCR; TCRdb keeps in-frame clones, though not all of them. The sample records 80,000 to 100,000 clones, approximately 82% being singletons. Sequenced sample: PBMCs. The origin of the receptors is a female donor in good health and CMV-seropositive.

The chain carries TRBV29-1 and TRBJ1-5; 7 nucleotides agree with TRBD1. The CDR3 covers 14 residues. Germline CDR1 SQVTM, CDR2 ANQGSEA. The ends lost 4 bases at V and 0 bases at J; junction bases unmatched: 3. CDR3 in DNA: TGCAGCGTTGCCGGGACAGATAGCAATCAGCCCCAGCATTTT. Its translation is CSVAGTDSNQPQHF.

The V and J genes are TRBV7-3 and TRBJ2-1, with TRBD1 identical over 7 bases. Germline V gene sequence: CDR1 SGHTA, CDR2 FQGTGA. There are 15 residues in the CDR3. The trim removed 5 bases at V and 2 bases at J, leaving 6 bases unmatched. This CDR3 reads CASSESGTAYNEQFF. DNA for the CDR3: TGTGCCAGCAGCGAGTCCGGGACAGCCTACAATGAGCAGTTCTTC.

CDR3 amino acids: CASSEYFSRALQETQYF. CDR3 sequence (DNA): TGTGCCAGCAGTGAATATTTTAGCAGGGCTCTCCAAGAGACCCAGTACTTC. The chain links TRBV25-1 to TRBJ2-5; a possible D gene is TRBD1 (5 bases). Trimming shortened V by 0 bases and J by 1 base, and 15 bases separated the two germline ends. Germline CDR1 and CDR2: MGHDK and SYGVNS. The CDR3 has 17 residues. The whole variable domain, remainder taken from reference TRBV25-1 and TRBJ2-5, is EADIYQTPRYLVIGTGKKITLECSQTMGHDKMYWYQQDPGMELHLIHYSYGVNSTEKGDLSSESTVSRIRTEHFPLTLESARPSHTSQYLCASSEYFSRALQETQYFGPGTRLLVL.

This clone occurred a few times. The chain uses TRBV5-6 and TRBJ2-5, with 11 bases aligning to TRBD2. Germline V lookup: CDR1 SGHDT, CDR2 YYEEEE. CDR3 length: 17 residues. V lost 3 bases to trimming and J lost 0 bases; unmatched junction nucleotides: 7. The DNA of the CDR3 is TGTGCCAGCAGCTCCGCGACTAGCGGGGTATACCAAGAGACCCAGTACTTC. As protein: CASSSATSGVYQETQYF.

V gene TRBV27 combines with J gene TRBJ1-2, with TRBD1 matching 11 bases. V lost 4 bases to trimming and J lost 0 bases; unmatched junction nucleotides: 10. The germline V gene encodes CDR1 MNHEY and CDR2 SMNVEV (reference sequence). The CDR3 has 18 residues. The CDR3 sequence is CASSYVGPGQGANYGYTF. The CDR3 DNA reads as TGTGCCAGCAGTTACGTTGGGCCGGGACAGGGGGCTAACTATGGCTACACCTTC.

The CDR3 loop is CASSDEIGRAKGYTF. The CDR3 nucleotides read TGTGCCAGCAGTGATGAGATCGGCAGGGCCAAAGGCTACACCTTC. The chain is built from TRBV6-1 and TRBJ1-2; TRBD1 is a possible D gene (5 bases). This CDR3 comprises 15 residues. Germline lookup yields CDR1 MNHNS and CDR2 SASEGT. The V end was cut by 3 bases, the J end by 8 bases, with 19 bases between.

The J gene is TRBJ2-1, the V gene TRBV27; the D is unclear. CDR3 length: 9 amino acids. V lost 8 bases and J 16 bases, leaving 12 bases between the germline ends. Germline CDR1 MNHEY, CDR2 SMNVEV (reference sequence). The CDR3 sequence is CASGPNEFF. The DNA for the CDR3 is TGTGCCAGCGGGCCCAACGAATTCTTC.

Concerning this clone: Germline is not matched at one junction end, which may reflect a read error. CDR3 amino acids: CASSQSSEGAIF. The CDR3 DNA follows: TGTGCCAGCAGCCAATCATCCGAGGGAGCCATCTTC. The chain joins TRBV16 to TRBJ1-2, with D unresolved. This CDR3 region has 12 residues. Germline V gene data show CDR1 as KGHSY and CDR2 as FQNENV.

This clone has only a few counts. The chain has TRBV10-2 and TRBJ1-1; 9 positions agree with TRBD1. The CDR3 totals 15 residues. Per germline, CDR1 WSHSY and CDR2 SAAADI. V lost 4 bases and J lost 3; bases outside the gene matches: 6. The CDR3 bases are TGCGCCAGCAGTGGTGGGGACAGGGATGACACTGAAGCTTTCTTT. This encodes CASSGGDRDDTEAFF.

The chain has TRBV19 and TRBJ1-2; 12 nucleotides align to TRBD1. Trimming at V came to 11 bases and at J to 7 bases, leaving 14 bases not matched to a gene. CDR3 size: 15 residues. Germline CDR1 and CDR2: LNHDA and SQIVND (reference sequence). CDR3 in amino acids: CASTSSGTGGIGYTF. The CDR3 DNA sequence: TGTGCCTCAACATCCTCCGGGACAGGGGGCATTGGCTACACCTTC.

The V gene is TRBV5-6, the J gene TRBJ2-7; D is ambiguous. The CDR3 loop spans 12 amino acids. V lost 1 base and J lost 5, with 7 bases in between. In germline, CDR1 is SGHDT, CDR2 YYEEEE. As DNA, the CDR3 is TGTGCCAGCAGCTTGTGGGCAAACGAGCAGTACTTC. Translation gives CASSLWANEQYF.

Notes on this clone: One end of the junction varies from germline; a read error may be responsible. The rearrangement joins TRBV18 to TRBJ1-2; 10 bases are a match to TRBD1. CDR1 and CDR2 from the germline V gene are KGHSH and LQKENI. The CDR3 extends over 14 amino acids. CDR3 nucleotides: TGTGCCAGCTCACCTGGACAGGGGGTATATGGCTACCCCTTC. This codes for CASSPGQGVYGYPF.

The chain uses TRBV7-2 and TRBJ1-3; TRBD1 matches at 7 bases. Germline CDR1 and CDR2: SGHTA and FQGNSA. V was pared by 5 bases and J by 0 bases, with 7 bases of the junction left unmatched. This CDR3 is 16 amino acids long. The CDR3 coding sequence is TGTGCCAGCAGCCCGGACAGGCCGCTCTCTGGAAACACCATATATTTT. Amino acid sequence: CASSPDRPLSGNTIYF.

This clone was found once. The chain employs TRBV2 and TRBJ2-2; no reliable D call. Germline V lookup: CDR1 SNHLY, CDR2 FYNNEI. The V end lost 4 bases, the J end lost 3 bases, and 12 bases lay between the germline ends. CDR3 size: 15 residues. The CDR3 reads CASSVSRIDTGELFF. The CDR3 DNA follows: TGTGCCAGCAGTGTCTCTAGGATTGACACCGGGGAGCTGTTTTTT. The full variable domain, with the rest looked up from reference TRBV2 and TRBJ2-2, is EPEVTQTPSHQVTQMGQEVILRCVPISNHLYFYWYRQILGQKVEFLVSFYNNEISEKSEIFDDQFSVERPDGSNFTLKIRSTKLEDSAMYFCASSVSRIDTGELFFGEGSRLTVL.

Only one count was recorded for this clone. This chain uses TRBV2 with TRBJ2-2; 7 nucleotides align to TRBD1. Germline loops: CDR1 SNHLY, CDR2 FYNNEI. The CDR3 covers 17 residues. V was pared by 6 bases and J by 3 bases, with 13 bases of the junction left unmatched. The CDR3 DNA follows: TGTGCCAGCAGCACTCATCACTACGGGACAGACACCGGGGAGCTGTTTTTT. This encodes CASSTHHYGTDTGELFF.

The V and J genes are TRBV7-2 and TRBJ2-7; possibly TRBD1 for D (6 bases). Looked up from germline, CDR1 is SGHTA and CDR2 is FQGNSA. Trimming removed 3 bases at V and 4 bases at J, with 10 bases between. The CDR3 spans 13 residues. DNA of the CDR3: TGTGCCAGCAGCTTCGGGACACGATACGAGCAGTACTTC. Translation gives CASSFGTRYEQYF. Combining the CDR3 with reference TRBV7-2 and TRBJ2-7 gives the whole variable domain GAGVSQSPSNKVTEKGKDVELRCDPISGHTALYWYRQSLGQGLEFLIYFQGNSAPDKSGLPSDRFSAERTGGSVSTLTIQRTQQEDSAVYLCASSFGTRYEQYFGPGTRLTVT.

This chain uses TRBV6-1 with TRBJ2-7, with 7 bases fitting TRBD1. The CDR3 has 13 amino acids. CDR1 MNHNS and CDR2 SASEGT come from the germline V gene. V was pared by 2 bases and J by 6 bases, with 4 bases of the junction left unmatched. The CDR3 region has the DNA TGTGCCAGCAGTGAAATGACAGGGAGCGAGCAGTACTTC. Residues: CASSEMTGSEQYF.